This T cell receptor (beta chain) was identified during a study of OX40 agonist ivuxolimab in advanced cancers. Sequencing used immunoSEQ multiplex PCR; TCRdb keeps in-frame clones, though not all of them. The sample lists tens of thousands of clones, 86% occurring once. The CDR3 sequence is 15 residues long. Germline values: CDR1 SGDLS, CDR2 YYNGEE. The ends lost 2 bases at V and 3 bases at J; junction bases unmatched: 7. The clonotype originates from an adult with an advanced solid tumor such as melanoma, head and neck, liver or kidney cancer. The chain recombines TRBV9 with TRBJ1-1, with 7 bases aligning to TRBD1. This sample comprised CD4+ or CD8+ T cells sorted from blood, obtained in a trial of the OX40 agonist ivuxolimab. CDR3 coding DNA: TGTGCCAGCAGCGTCTCGAGGGACAGCTACACTGAAGCTTTCTTT. Translating gives CASSVSRDSYTEAFF.